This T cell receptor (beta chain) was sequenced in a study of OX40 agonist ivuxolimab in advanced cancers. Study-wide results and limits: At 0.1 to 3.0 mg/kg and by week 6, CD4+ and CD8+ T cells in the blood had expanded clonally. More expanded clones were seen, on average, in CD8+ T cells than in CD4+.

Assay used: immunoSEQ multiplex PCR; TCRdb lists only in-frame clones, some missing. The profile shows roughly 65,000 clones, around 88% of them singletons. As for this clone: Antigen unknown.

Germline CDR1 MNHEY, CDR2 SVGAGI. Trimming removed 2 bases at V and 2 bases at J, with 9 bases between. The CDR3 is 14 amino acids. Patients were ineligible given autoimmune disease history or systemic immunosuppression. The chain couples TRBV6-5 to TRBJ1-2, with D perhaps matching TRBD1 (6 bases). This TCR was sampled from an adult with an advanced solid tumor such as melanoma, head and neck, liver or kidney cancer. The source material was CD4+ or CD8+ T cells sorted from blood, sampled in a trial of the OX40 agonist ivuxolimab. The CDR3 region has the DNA TGTGCCAGCAGTTACGACAGGAAAAACTATGGCTACACCTTC. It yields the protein CASSYDRKNYGYTF.